The 15 T cell receptor beta chains presented below share a single source sample, sequenced in a study of T cells in Graves' hyperthyroidism and ophthalmopathy. TCR beta CDR3 sequences were amplified from RNA transcripts. When the TCR CDR3 underwent first-round RT-PCR, the HTBI primer set was used. A single record per CDR3 protein comes from TCRdb applying MiXCR to the multiplex PCR reads. Here the sample spans about 740,000 distinct CDR3 sequences, 14% being singletons. Source material: blood. Receptors were obtained from a woman aged 18-29 years with Graves' hyperthyroidism.

The chain is built from TRBV6-2 or TRBV6-3 and TRBJ2-1; D is ambiguous. The CDR3 has 12 amino acids. Germline lookup yields CDR1 MNHEY and CDR2 SVGEGT. The V gene lost 7 bases and the J gene lost 1 base, with 5 bases spanning the gap. The CDR3 here is CASMVSYNEQFF. CDR3 DNA sequence: TGTGCCAGCATGGTGTCCTACAATGAGCAGTTCTTC.

This clonotype was recorded a few times. The chain has TRBV6-1 and TRBJ2-6, with 11 bases that match TRBD2. The CDR3 covers 17 residues. V lost 8 bases, J lost 0 bases, and 6 bases stayed unmatched. Germline V gives CDR1 MNHNS, CDR2 SASEGT. In DNA form, the CDR3 reads TGTGCCAGCCAAAGGACTAGCGGGTTCTCTGGGGCCAACGTCCTGACTTTC. This translates into CASQRTSGFSGANVLTF.

This clonotype showed up many times. V usage is TRBV19 and J usage is TRBJ1-1, with no clear D. There are 15 residues in the CDR3. Trimming pared 10 bases from V and 5 bases from J, leaving 23 bases between. Germline V CDR1 and CDR2: LNHDA, SQIVND (reference sequence). CDR3 sequence: CATTLGGGGVTEAFF. The CDR3 DNA is TGTGCCACCACGTTGGGCGGCGGTGGGGTTACTGAAGCTTTCTTT.

This clonotype appeared many times. The V and J genes are TRBV7-9 and TRBJ2-1; 7 nucleotides line up with TRBD2. J was trimmed by 8 bases and V by 5 bases; bases with no gene match: 15. This CDR3 has 16 residues. Per germline, CDR1 SEHNR and CDR2 FQNEAQ (reference sequence). The CDR3 protein is CASSVDTLWEGHEQFF. CDR3 sequence (DNA): TGTGCCAGCAGCGTTGATACATTATGGGAGGGCCATGAGCAGTTCTTC.

Only a few counts were recorded for this clonotype. V usage is TRBV6-1 and J usage is TRBJ2-2; 9 nucleotides match TRBD1. Per the germline V gene, CDR1 is MNHNS and CDR2 is SASEGT. V lost 10 bases, J lost 6 bases, and 12 bases stayed unmatched. CDR3 size: 15 residues. As DNA, the CDR3 is TGTGCCAAATTGGGAGGACAGGGGTGGCCCGGGGAGCTGTTTTTT. It encodes CAKLGGQGWPGELFF.

The V and J genes are TRBV10-3 and TRBJ2-3, with a weak D call TRBD2 (5 bases). This CDR3 has 13 amino acids. Germline V gene lookup returns CDR1 ENHRY and CDR2 SYGVKD. V was pared by 4 bases and J by 0 bases, with 5 bases between. CDR3 sequence reads: CAISGTSTDTQYF. Here the CDR3 DNA reads TGTGCCATCAGTGGGACTAGCACAGATACGCAGTATTTT.

This clonotype was found many times. V gene TRBV12-3 or TRBV12-4 combines with J gene TRBJ2-7, with no clear D. V lost 7 bases and J 2 bases, leaving 12 bases between the germline ends. The CDR3 contains 13 residues. The CDR3 reads CASMNYPTYEQYF. DNA of the CDR3: TGTGCCAGCATGAACTACCCTACCTACGAGCAGTACTTC.

This clonotype was detected ten times or more. The chain is built from TRBV11-2 and TRBJ2-7; D ambiguous. The germline V gene encodes CDR1 SGHAT and CDR2 FQNNGV. CDR3 length equals 11 residues. Trimming removed 5 bases from V and 4 bases from J, with 6 bases in between. The CDR3 nucleotides read TGTGCCAGCAGCCGAGCTTACGAGCAGTACTTC. This encodes CASSRAYEQYF.

This clonotype was counted many times. The chain couples TRBV12-3 or TRBV12-4 to TRBJ1-4; D gene ambiguous. CDR3 length: 13 amino acids. Trimming shortened V by 7 bases and J by 7 bases, and 13 bases separated the two germline ends. CDR3 DNA: TGTGCCAGCACCCTAATGTGGGGTGAAAAACTGTTTTTT. Translating it yields CASTLMWGEKLFF.

This clonotype was seen more than once but under ten times. The chain recombines TRBV9 with TRBJ1-2; D is unresolved. Germline V gene lookup returns CDR1 SGDLS and CDR2 YYNGEE. The germline V and J ends were trimmed by 0 bases and 4 bases, with 10 bases remaining between them. This CDR3 has 14 amino acids. This chain's CDR3 is CASSVATPSYGYTF. As DNA, the CDR3 is TGTGCCAGCAGCGTAGCTACCCCGAGCTATGGCTACACCTTC.

Ten or more counts support this clonotype. The chain links TRBV6-1 to TRBJ1-2; D is perhaps TRBD1 (6 bases). Germline-derived CDR1 and CDR2 are MNHNS and SASEGT. This CDR3 has 14 amino acids. With 5 bases removed from V and 0 bases from J, the gap between germline ends came to 10 bases. For the CDR3, the DNA is TGTGCCAGCAGTTTGGACAGAACTAACTATGGCTACACCTTC. Its translation: CASSLDRTNYGYTF.

This clonotype was detected once. This chain connects TRBV4-1 to TRBJ1-1; D is unclear. Trimming cost V 1 base and J 11 bases, with 11 bases left between them. The CDR3 runs to 12 residues. The germline gives CDR1 MGHRA, CDR2 YSYEKL. This CDR3 is CASSQGGRAAFF. The CDR3 DNA sequence: TGCGCCAGCAGCCAAGGCGGGCGCGCGGCTTTCTTT.

The V and J genes are TRBV2 and TRBJ1-2; no definite D call. The germline gives CDR1 SNHLY, CDR2 FYNNEI. This CDR3 spans 13 amino acids. V lost 5 bases and J 3 bases, leaving 10 bases between the germline ends. For the CDR3, the DNA is TGTGCCAGCAGTAAGACTGGGTACTATGGCTACACCTTC. This gives the protein CASSKTGYYGYTF. Based on the CDR3 plus reference TRBV2 and TRBJ1-2, the full variable domain is EPEVTQTPSHQVTQMGQEVILRCVPISNHLYFYWYRQILGQKVEFLVSFYNNEISEKSEIFDDQFSVERPDGSNFTLKIRSTKLEDSAMYFCASSKTGYYGYTFGSGTRLTVV.

This chain links TRBV20-1 with TRBJ2-7, with D perhaps matching TRBD1 (7 bases). Germline CDR1 and CDR2: DFQATT and SNEGSKA (reference sequence). V was cut by 0 bases and J by 3 bases, with 12 bases left in between. The CDR3 extends over 14 amino acids. The CDR3 DNA reads TGCAGTGCTAGAGATCACAGGGGAGGCTACGAGCAGTACTTC. Translated: CSARDHRGGYEQYF.

This clonotype was found many times. The gene calls are TRBV7-2 and TRBJ1-1, with 11 bases matching TRBD1. The germline gives CDR1 SGHTA, CDR2 FQGNSA. Trimming took 5 bases from V and 4 from J; bases not matched to a gene: 9. This CDR3 contains 16 residues. DNA of the CDR3: TGTGCCAGCAGCCCAACCGGGACAGGGGGACGCACTGAAGCTTTCTTT. Translation: CASSPTGTGGRTEAFF.